The clone carrying this T cell receptor (beta chain) has ten or more counts. Trimming left V 6 bases short and J 6 bases short, with 8 bases between. The CDR3 sequence is 11 residues long. MiXCR was run by TCRdb on the RT-PCR reads, yielding one entry per CDR3 protein. The sample has approximately 720,000 distinct CDR3 sequences; more than 13% are singletons. This TCR came from a female donor in good health, serving as a healthy control. This sequence joins TRBV12-3 or TRBV12-4 and TRBJ1-1; D unresolved. The source material was memory CD4+ T cells from blood. The CDR3 nucleotides are TGTGCCAGCAGCCGCGGGCCTGAAGCTTTCTTT. This sequence encodes CASSRGPEAFF.